This TCR beta chain derives from a study of T cells in Graves' hyperthyroidism and ophthalmopathy. RNA transcripts served as the template for amplifying TCR beta CDR3 regions. When the TCR CDR3 underwent first-round RT-PCR, the HTBI primer set was used. MiXCR was run by TCRdb on the multiplex PCR reads, yielding one entry per CDR3 protein. The sample lists approximately 720,000 distinct CDR3 sequences, 15% to 20% seen once, with approximately 16% in the top ten. At least ten counts were recorded for this clonotype. Its specificity is not known. Points from the study as a whole: Ophthalmopathy got predicted by the model a median approximately 6.4 months before its onset. In the analysis, a 13 V-J model separated ophthalmopathy from stable hyperthyroidism.

Germline values: CDR1 SGHTA, CDR2 FQGNSA. V was trimmed by 5 bases and J by 2 bases, leaving 13 bases between them. This CDR3 spans 14 amino acids. A sample of blood taken at first hyperthyroidism diagnosis preceded any ophthalmopathy symptoms. PBMCs came from roughly 10 ml fresh peripheral blood. J is TRBJ2-7 and V is TRBV7-2; D is uncertain. Sequencing was done on a sample of blood. This clonotype was obtained from a woman in her forties or fifties with Graves' hyperthyroidism that later progressed to Graves' ophthalmopathy. The CDR3 region is CASSRETTAYEQYF. CDR3 nucleotides: TGTGCCAGCAGCCGAGAGACAACGGCCTACGAGCAGTACTTC.